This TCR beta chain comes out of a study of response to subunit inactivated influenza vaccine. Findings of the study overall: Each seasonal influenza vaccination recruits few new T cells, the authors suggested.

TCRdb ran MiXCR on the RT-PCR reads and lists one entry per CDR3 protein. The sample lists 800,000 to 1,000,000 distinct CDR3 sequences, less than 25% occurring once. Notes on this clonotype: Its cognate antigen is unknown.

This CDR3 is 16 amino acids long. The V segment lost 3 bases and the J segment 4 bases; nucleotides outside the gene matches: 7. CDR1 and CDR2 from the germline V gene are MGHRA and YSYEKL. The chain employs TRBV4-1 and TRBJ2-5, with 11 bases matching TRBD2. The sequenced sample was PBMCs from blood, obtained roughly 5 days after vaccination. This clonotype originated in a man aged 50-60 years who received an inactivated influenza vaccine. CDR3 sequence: CASSQSSGGFSETQYF. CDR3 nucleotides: TGCGCCAGCAGCCAGTCTAGCGGGGGGTTCTCAGAGACCCAGTACTTC.